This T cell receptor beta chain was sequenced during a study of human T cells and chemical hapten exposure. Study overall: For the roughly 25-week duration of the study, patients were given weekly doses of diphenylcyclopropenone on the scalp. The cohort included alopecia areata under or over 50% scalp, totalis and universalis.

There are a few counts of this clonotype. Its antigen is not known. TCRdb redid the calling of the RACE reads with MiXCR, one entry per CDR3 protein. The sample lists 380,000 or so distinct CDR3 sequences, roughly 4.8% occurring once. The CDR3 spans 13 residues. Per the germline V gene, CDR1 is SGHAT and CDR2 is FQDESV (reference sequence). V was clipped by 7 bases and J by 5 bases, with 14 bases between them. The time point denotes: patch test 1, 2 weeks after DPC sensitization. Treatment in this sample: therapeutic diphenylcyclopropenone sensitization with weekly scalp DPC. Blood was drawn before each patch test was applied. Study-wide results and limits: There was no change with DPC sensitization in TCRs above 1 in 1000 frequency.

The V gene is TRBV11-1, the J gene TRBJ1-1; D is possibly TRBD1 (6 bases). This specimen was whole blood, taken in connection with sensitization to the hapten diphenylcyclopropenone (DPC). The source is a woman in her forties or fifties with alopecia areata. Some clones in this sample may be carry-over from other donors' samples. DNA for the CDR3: TGTGCCAGCACCATACAGGGAAGAACTGAAGCTTTCTTT. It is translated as CASTIQGRTEAFF.